This T cell receptor (beta chain) was found in a study of T cell responses to AZD1222 COVID-19 vaccine. This clone was recorded a few times. Antigen: not known. General study results and limits: Regions left unmutated in variants are reportedly the target of nearly half of spike-specific TCRs. Spike-specific TCR breadth and depth were elevated following two AZD1222 doses. Baseline serology detected seropositivity in only five or six AZD1222 recipients. Repertoire samples came only from after the peak T cell response.

TCRdb keeps only in-frame clones here, not all; method: immunoSEQ multiplex PCR. The table lists 130,000 or so clones, about 86% of them singletons, with 9% to 15% in the top ten. The source material was peripheral blood, sampled on day 0 of AZD1222 vaccination. This receptor was identified in an adult in good health.

CDR3 residues: CASSEPSGGYNEQFF. The CDR3 DNA reads TGTGCCAGCAGTGAGCCAAGCGGTGGGTACAATGAGCAGTTCTTC. The genes are TRBV6-1 and TRBJ2-1; TRBD2 is a possible D gene (5 bases). This CDR3 has 15 residues. Germline CDR1 and CDR2: MNHNS and SASEGT. V lost 3 bases to trimming and J lost 4 bases, with 13 bases between them.